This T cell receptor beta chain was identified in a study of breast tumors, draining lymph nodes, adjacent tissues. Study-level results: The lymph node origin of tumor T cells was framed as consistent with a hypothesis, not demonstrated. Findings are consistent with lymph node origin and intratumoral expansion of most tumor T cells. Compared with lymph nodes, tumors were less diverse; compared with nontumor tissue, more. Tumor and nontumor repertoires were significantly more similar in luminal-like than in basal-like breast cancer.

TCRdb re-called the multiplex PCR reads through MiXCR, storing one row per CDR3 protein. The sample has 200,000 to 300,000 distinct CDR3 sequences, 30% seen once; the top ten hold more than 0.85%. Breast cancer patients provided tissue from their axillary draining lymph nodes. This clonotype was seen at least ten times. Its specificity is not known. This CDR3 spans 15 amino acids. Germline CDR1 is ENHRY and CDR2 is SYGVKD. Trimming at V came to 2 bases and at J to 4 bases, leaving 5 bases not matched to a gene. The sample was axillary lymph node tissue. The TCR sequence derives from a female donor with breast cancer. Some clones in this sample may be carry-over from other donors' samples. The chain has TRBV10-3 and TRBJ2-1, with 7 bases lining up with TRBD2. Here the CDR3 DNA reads TGTGCCATCAGTGAGGGGCTAGCGGTATACAATGAGCAGTTCTTC. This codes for CAISEGLAVYNEQFF.